This TCR beta chain is from a study of cytomegalovirus exposure and HLA in healthy donors. The PCR made use of 60 Vbeta and 13 Jbeta primers. The authors' processing: It was a later analysis that counted roughly 79 million unique TCR beta chains, of which about 10 million were shared. Data came from immunoSEQ multiplex PCR; TCRdb stores just in-frame clones and leaves some out. V and J calls and clone size are copied from that table; D and trimming were computed from the DNA. The sample gives about 120,000 clones, 74% of which show up once; around a tenth is in the top ten. About this clone itself: The antigen is undetermined.

Notes on the study in general: Common viral pathogens seemed to be connected with several of the most significant clusters, according to a later analysis. Reported results showed that the classifier diagnosed cytomegalovirus status with high specificity and sensitivity.

The V gene end was trimmed by 4 bases and the J gene end by 2 bases; junction bases not matched to a gene: 4. CDR1 is MDHEN, CDR2 SYDVKM, per germline. The CDR3 length is 16 residues. The TCR comes from a woman aged 45 to 65 in good health and CMV-seropositive. Specimen: PBMCs. The chain links TRBV28 to TRBJ2-5; 13 nucleotides agree with TRBD2. CDR3: CASSSQTSGGQETQYF. The CDR3, as DNA: TGTGCCAGCAGTTCCCAGACTAGCGGGGGGCAAGAGACCCAGTACTTC.